This T cell receptor beta chain was identified during a study of cytomegalovirus exposure and HLA in healthy donors (dated by TCRdb to the late 2010s). Broadly, across the study: In an earlier analysis of several hundred of the donors, 276 Gb of sequence data and just under 120 million unique TCR beta sequences from about 190 million T cells were reported. Roughly 300 gigabases of sequencing data and around 85 million unique TCR sequences made up an early release that covered nearly 650 HLA-typed donors. Of the roughly 390 genotyped donors, around 81% fell in the genetic ancestry cluster associated with self-reported Caucasian donors. The study aimed to test whether signatures of past pathogen exposure could be identified by cataloging public T cell receptors. The study used immunosequencing to profile the T cell repertoires of approximately 630 subjects and linked those repertoires to cytomegalovirus serostatus. Along with the approximately 700-subject first cohort, a separate validation cohort of over a hundred different subjects was used. High-throughput TCR immunosequencing, statistical association of individual TCRs with disease status, and machine learning were combined to predict cytomegalovirus infection status. To study patterns of TCR occurrence, a later analysis re-analyzed previously published TCR beta repertoires from 550 to 800 donors and added high-resolution HLA genotyping. Rather than drawing on any new phenotypic data, the later analysis identified candidate immune exposures from TCR beta sequences and the way those sequences occurred across donors. An earlier analysis of approximately 580 of the donors used high-throughput TCR beta sequencing to judge whether each TCR beta V gene segment behaved as functional or pseudogenic. Donor age, sex, ethnicity and CMV serostatus were compiled together with the repertoire data. Genome-wide SNP genotypes for about 55% of the roughly 670 donors were used in a later genetic analysis, which treated that subset as a discovery cohort. All discovery cohort repertoires had been generated using a single sequencing platform. Both class I and class II loci were covered by HLA typing, at four-digit resolution. Typing coverage differed by locus: A, B, C, DRB1 and DQB1 were typed in about 629-640 donors, DQA1 in roughly 510, DPA1 in approximately 600, and DPB1 in around 490. Four to six DR-DQ haplotypes were handled as single units for association and clustering, since linkage in the cohort was strong. Across approximately 420 genotyped donors of the cohort, an average of 235,054 unique TCR beta nucleotide sequences per donor were sequenced, and roughly 17% of those sequences were non-productive.

This clone has a single count. Its antigen has not been determined. A junction boundary mismatches the germline segment, possibly from a read error. To prepare the library, the immunoSEQ multiplex PCR assay was applied. For the multiplex PCR, a mixture combining 60 forward primers for TCR Vbeta segments and 13 reverse primers for TCR Jbeta segments was used. A multiplex PCR assay on genomic DNA amplified the CDR3 region of rearranged TCR beta genes. The Illumina HiSeq System was used to sequence the amplified TCR beta libraries as 87-base-pair reads. In the source study's methods: A later analysis tallied around 80 million unique TCR beta chains across the 610 or so repertoires, and approximately 12 million of those chains were shared by two or more donors. A nearest-neighbor algorithm error-corrected the raw reads and collapsed the reads into unique sequences, merging closely related sequences to remove PCR and sequencing errors. Alignment of CDR3 sequences to IMGT reference sequences was used to assign V, D and J gene segments. Each retained sequence needed at least a six-nucleotide match to both a V gene segment and a J gene segment. Rearrangements were called productive when the CDR3 lacked stop codons and stayed in frame with V and J; all others were non-productive. Following IMGT convention, CDR3 was defined as the stretch from the second conserved V-encoded cysteine up to the conserved J-encoded phenylalanine. Sequences without an unambiguous match to a single V gene segment were excluded from the earlier analysis of about 630 of the donors. In an earlier analysis of roughly 500 of the donors, V segments were called functional above 56.7% productive rearrangements and were called segregating when the between-donor standard deviation exceeded 5%. A statistical classification framework was built for diagnosing cytomegalovirus status from the catalog of TCR beta chain sequences. In a later analysis, TCR nucleotide sequences were compared against IMGT/GENE-DB human TR gene sequences so that V and J genes could be assigned. A later analysis assigned CDR3 sequences and most-parsimonious VDJ recombination scenarios with the TCRdist pipeline. In a later analysis, each TCR beta chain was defined by its CDR3 amino acid sequence together with its V-gene family, and reads lacking a unique V-gene family were excluded. As a way to deal with suspected cross-contamination and a sequencing artifact, a later analysis dropped hundreds of nucleotide sequences that were highly shared and had low generation probability. In a later analysis, a clonal expansion index for each public chain was calculated from normalized within-repertoire ranks of inferred template counts. In a later analysis, generation probabilities were computed with a VDJ recombination model fitted to out-of-frame rearrangements, and the resulting probabilities were checked against IGoR. Hypergeometric tests were used in a later analysis to score TCR-TCR, TCR-HLA and TCR-CMV co-occurrence, with a repertoire-size bias correction applied to the TCR pairs. A later analysis estimated false discovery rates by permuting HLA or CMV assignments 20 times. A later analysis grouped co-occurring TCRs with DBSCAN, adding TCRdist sequence similarity when clustering within HLA-allele-positive subsets. Repertoires with fewer than 30,000 or more than 120,000 public chains were left out of co-occurrence clustering, as were five repertoires with anomalous nucleotide sharing. In its TCRdb copy, this immuneACCESS table keeps in-frame sequences only and misses some clones. Where compared with another copy, unresolved V genes explain less than half of these, and the others have no known cause. V and J calls and clone size are given by that table; D and trimming were obtained from the DNA. The sample profile shows 150,000 to 200,000 clones; 75% to 85% of them were found once. Under 2% of the sample goes to the ten largest clones.

Broad study findings and their caveats: A later genetic analysis associated a missense DCLRE1C variant with V-gene and J-gene trimming of TCR beta chains, and an independent cohort replicated the association. A group of highly shared sequence variants was considered likely to be a technical artifact of the sequencing pipeline. Sequencing depth was assumed to be roughly uniform across donors in the presence/absence analyses, though that assumption may not hold. While some public TCRs were present in many individuals, most TCR sequences turned up only very rarely across donors. The earlier analysis of almost 600 of the donors excluded seventeen rarely observed V segments, including chromosome 9 orphons, because counts were too low. It was suggested by the authors that the approach could potentially be generalized to other disease states and immunological phenotypes. Linkage disequilibrium might explain the correlated functional status among segregating V segments, but an unknown experimental factor could not be ruled out. In a later analysis, TCR association rates were found to vary across HLA loci, with the most associated TCRs seen for DRB1 alleles and the fewest for HLA-C alleles. CMV serostatus was the only immune exposure information available for the cohort. Several of the top co-occurrence clusters appeared to be linked to parvovirus B19, influenza, CMV and Epstein-Barr virus, according to a later analysis. A further reported finding was that TCR beta sequences accurately predicted the HLA-A and HLA-B alleles for most subjects in the first cohort. A later genetic analysis reported fewer N-insertions in productive TCRs among donors in an Asian-associated ancestry cluster than the approximately 700-donor mean. The study listed around 160 TCR beta chains as associated with cytomegalovirus. A later analysis associated 16,951 TCR beta sequences with specific HLA alleles at a false discovery rate of 0.05. This cohort had only TCR beta chains sequenced, and the lack of alpha or paired-chain data limited which features could be detected. According to a later analysis, most CMV-associated TCR beta chains appeared to be HLA-restricted, and the HLA associations seemed to be driven largely by CMV exposure. In both the original and validation cohorts, the classifier was reported to diagnose cytomegalovirus status with high specificity and sensitivity. In an earlier analysis of about 600 of the donors, most TCR beta V segments appeared in productive rearrangements about 87% or about 30% of the time, broadly matching IMGT annotations. HLA typing was unavailable for some donors at each locus, so association tests used only the typed subset. Some IMGT-functional V segments, including TRBV6-2 and TRBV6-3, could not be told apart with the 87-base-pair reads, so those segments were excluded. When HLA alleles, especially DR and DQ, strongly co-occurred, attributing TCR associations to individual alleles was difficult. Compared with equally common non-associated chains, HLA-associated TCR beta chains in a later analysis were more clonally expanded and had lower generation probabilities. Three of the identified cytomegalovirus-associated TCR beta chains were confirmed in vitro to be specific for cytomegalovirus antigens.

The cohort was made up of 666 healthy bone marrow donors. Cohort members were all nominally healthy when sampled, although unrecorded immune exposures were likely present. The donor tested CMV seronegative and was one of the 352 seronegative cohort members. Every donor gave a peripheral blood sample, and the peripheral blood mononuclear cells from that sample were used for TCR beta sequencing. Genomic DNA was extracted from the blood cell samples with the Qiagen DNeasy Blood Extraction Kit. From the cysteine up to the phenylalanine, the CDR3 has a length of 15 residues. Of all the DNA, just the CDR3 is kept, 45 bases in frame from base 1. From the germline V gene (reference sequence), CDR1 is SEHNR and CDR2 is FQNEAQ.

Specimen: PBMCs. The TCR was taken from a woman aged 18 to 35 in good health and CMV-seronegative. This receptor chain uses TRBV7-9 and TRBJ2-3; the D gene is possibly TRBD2, with 6 bases matching. The CDR3 loop reads CASSLASTSKDTQYF. The DNA sequence is TGTGCCAGCAGCTTAGCGAGTACTAGCAAAGATACGCAGTATTTT.